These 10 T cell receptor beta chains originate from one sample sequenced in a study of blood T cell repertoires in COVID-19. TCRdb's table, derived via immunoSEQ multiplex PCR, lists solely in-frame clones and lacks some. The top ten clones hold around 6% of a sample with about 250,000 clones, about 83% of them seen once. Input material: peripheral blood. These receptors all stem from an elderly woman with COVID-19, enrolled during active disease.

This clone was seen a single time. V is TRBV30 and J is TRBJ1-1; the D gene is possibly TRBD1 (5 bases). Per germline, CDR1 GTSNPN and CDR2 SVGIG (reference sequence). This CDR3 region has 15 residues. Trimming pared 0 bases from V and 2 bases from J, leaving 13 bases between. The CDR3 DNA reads TGTGCCTGGAGTGTAGGTGGGGGGGTTAACACTGAAGCTTTCTTT. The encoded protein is CAWSVGGGVNTEAFF.

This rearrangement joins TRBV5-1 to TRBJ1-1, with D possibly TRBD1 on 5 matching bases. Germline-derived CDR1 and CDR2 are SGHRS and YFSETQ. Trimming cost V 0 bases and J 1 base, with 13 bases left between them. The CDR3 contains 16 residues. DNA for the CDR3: TGCGCCAGCAGCTTGGAGGGGCAGGGTGGGAACACTGAAGCTTTCTTT. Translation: CASSLEGQGGNTEAFF.

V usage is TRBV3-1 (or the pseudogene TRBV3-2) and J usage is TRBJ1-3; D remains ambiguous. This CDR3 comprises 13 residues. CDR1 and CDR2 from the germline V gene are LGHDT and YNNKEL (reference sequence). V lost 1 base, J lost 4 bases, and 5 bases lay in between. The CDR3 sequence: CASSQGEGNTIYF. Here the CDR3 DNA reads TGTGCCAGCAGCCAAGGGGAGGGAAACACCATATATTTT.

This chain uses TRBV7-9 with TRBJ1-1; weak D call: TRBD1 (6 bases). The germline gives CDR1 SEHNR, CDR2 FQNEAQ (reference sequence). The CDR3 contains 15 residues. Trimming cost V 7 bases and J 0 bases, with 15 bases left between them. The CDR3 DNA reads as TGTGCCAGCAACAGACCGACAGGAATGAACACTGAAGCTTTCTTT. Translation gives CASNRPTGMNTEAFF.

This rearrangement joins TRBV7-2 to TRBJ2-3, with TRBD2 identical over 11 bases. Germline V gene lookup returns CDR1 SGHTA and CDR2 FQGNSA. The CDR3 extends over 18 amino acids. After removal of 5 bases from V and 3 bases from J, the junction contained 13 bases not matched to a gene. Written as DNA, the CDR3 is TGTGCCAGCAGCCCCTGGACTAGCGGGCGGGAGAGGACAGATACGCAGTATTTT. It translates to CASSPWTSGRERTDTQYF.

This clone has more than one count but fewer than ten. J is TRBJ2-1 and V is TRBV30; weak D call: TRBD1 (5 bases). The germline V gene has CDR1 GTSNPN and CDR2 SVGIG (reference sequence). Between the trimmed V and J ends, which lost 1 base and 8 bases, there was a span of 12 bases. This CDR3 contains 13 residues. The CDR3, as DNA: TGTGCCTGGAGTGGGTGGGGCGGAGATGAGCAGTTCTTC. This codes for CAWSGWGGDEQFF.

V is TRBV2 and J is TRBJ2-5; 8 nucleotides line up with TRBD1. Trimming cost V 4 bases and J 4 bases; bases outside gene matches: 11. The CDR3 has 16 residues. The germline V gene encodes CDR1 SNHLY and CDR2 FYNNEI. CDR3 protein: CASSGIGQGGGETQYF. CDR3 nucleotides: TGTGCCAGCAGTGGAATAGGACAGGGTGGGGGAGAGACCCAGTACTTC.

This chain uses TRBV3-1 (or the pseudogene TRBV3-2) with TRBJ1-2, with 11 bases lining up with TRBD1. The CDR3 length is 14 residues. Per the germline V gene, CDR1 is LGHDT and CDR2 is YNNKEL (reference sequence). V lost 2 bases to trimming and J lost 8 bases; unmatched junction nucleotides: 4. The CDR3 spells CASSQTGTGGGYTF. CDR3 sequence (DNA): TGTGCCAGCAGCCAAACCGGGACAGGGGGAGGCTACACCTTC.

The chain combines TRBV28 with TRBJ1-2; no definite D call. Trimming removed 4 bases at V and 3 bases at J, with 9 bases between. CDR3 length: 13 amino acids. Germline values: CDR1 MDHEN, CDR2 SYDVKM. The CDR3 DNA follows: TGTGCCAGCAGTTCCATTACAGACTATGGCTACACCTTC. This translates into CASSSITDYGYTF.

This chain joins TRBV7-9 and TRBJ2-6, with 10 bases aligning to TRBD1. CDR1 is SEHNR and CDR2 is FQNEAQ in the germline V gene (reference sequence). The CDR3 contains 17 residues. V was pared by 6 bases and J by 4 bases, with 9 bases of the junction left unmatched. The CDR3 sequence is CASRNRDRGAGANVLTF. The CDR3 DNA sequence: TGTGCCAGCAGGAACCGGGACAGGGGAGCCGGGGCCAACGTCCTGACTTTC.